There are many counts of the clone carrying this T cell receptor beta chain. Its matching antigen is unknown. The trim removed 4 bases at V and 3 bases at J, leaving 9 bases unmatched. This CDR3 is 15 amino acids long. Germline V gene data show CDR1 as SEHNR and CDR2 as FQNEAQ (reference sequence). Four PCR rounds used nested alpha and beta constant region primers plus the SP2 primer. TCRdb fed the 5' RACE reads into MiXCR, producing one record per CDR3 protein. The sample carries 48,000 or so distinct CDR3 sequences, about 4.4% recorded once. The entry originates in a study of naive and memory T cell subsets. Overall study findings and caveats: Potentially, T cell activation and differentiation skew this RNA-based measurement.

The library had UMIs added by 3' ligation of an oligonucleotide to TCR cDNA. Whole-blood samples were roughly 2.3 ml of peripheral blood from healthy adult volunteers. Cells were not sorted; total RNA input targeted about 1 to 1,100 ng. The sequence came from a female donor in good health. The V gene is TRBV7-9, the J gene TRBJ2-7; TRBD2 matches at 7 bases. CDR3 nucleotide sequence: TGTGCCAGCAGCTCGGTGGGGCGGGAGTTCTACGAGCAGTACTTC. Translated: CASSSVGREFYEQYF.